This TCR beta chain was recorded in a study of blood T cells in healthy people across ages. Study-level results: A strong correlation was found between TCR beta diversity and the percentage of naive T cells. Naive CD4+ cell counts and diversity both ran higher in long-lived than in aged donors. With donor CMV status unknown, expanded clonotype changes were possibly confounded.

Germline CDR1 is SGHTA and CDR2 is FQGNSA. The CDR3 length is 14 residues. Between the trimmed V and J ends, which lost 5 bases and 7 bases, there was a span of 15 bases. To note about this clonotype: The target antigen is unknown.

Together with a sample-barcoded 5' primer, a J-beta primer mix was included in a second PCR lasting about 7 to 11 cycles. Each of the cDNA molecules was tagged by a template-switch adaptor with 12 random nucleotides. One entry per CDR3 protein results from TCRdb running MiXCR on the 5' RACE reads. This table has 800,000 or so distinct CDR3 sequences, around 62% appearing once. This receptor was obtained from a man aged 30-40 years in good health. V gene TRBV7-2 combines with J gene TRBJ2-1; D might be TRBD2 (6 bases). Material: blood. The CDR3 DNA follows: TGTGCCAGCAGCCCGGGACTTTCCGGTAATGAGCAGTTCTTC. It is translated as CASSPGLSGNEQFF.